This entry features one T cell receptor beta chain sequence. The data are from a study of blood T cell repertoires in COVID-19. The overall study: Acute-phase and convalescent COVID-19 samples originated in the United States, Italy and Spain. PBMCs, B-cell-depleted T cells, or T cells were the source of the cDNA or gDNA that made up the material.

V was clipped by 2 bases and J by 0 bases; unmatched bases: 2. Germline V CDR1 and CDR2: SGHRS, YFSETQ. CDR3 length: 14 amino acids. Original processing methods: Researchers report that nucleated cell counts were estimated from reference gene primer amplification. Libraries were prepared by immunoSEQ multiplex PCR; TCRdb keeps only in-frame clonotypes and omits some of them. V, J and clone size are taken as reported in that table, and D and trimming were inferred from the DNA itself. The data show over 200,000 clones, with 65% to 85% seen just once and roughly 8.8% held by the top ten. The rearrangement joins TRBV5-1 to TRBJ2-7; 7 bases line up with TRBD2. Sequencing was done on a sample of peripheral blood. This TCR was recovered from a woman aged 45-65 years with acute or convalescent COVID-19. CDR3 sequence (DNA): TGCGCCAGCAGCTTCGGGACTACCTCCTACGAGCAGTACTTC. Protein: CASSFGTTSYEQYF. The complete variable domain, with remaining parts taken from reference TRBV5-1 and TRBJ2-7, reads KAGVTQTPRYLIKTRGQQVTLSCSPISGHRSVSWYQQTPGQGLQFLFEYFSETQRNKGNFPGRFSGRQFSNSRSEMNVSTLELGDSALYLCASSFGTTSYEQYFGPGTRLTVT.